This TCR beta chain originates from a study of blood T cells in healthy people across ages (dated by TCRdb to the mid-2010s). Concerning the study at large: In model experiments, template switching captured about one uniquely barcoded TCR beta cDNA molecule for every two T cells. The study measured age-related changes in TCR beta repertoire diversity using deep sequencing normalized with unique cDNA molecular identifiers. To avoid experimental bias, donors of different ages were spread randomly across the sequencing lanes. The donors were split into four age groups: young (average about 16 years), middle-aged (39), aged (roughly 60) and long-lived (over 75). Two additional independent replicas of 1 million unique cDNA reads from the same blood draw were analyzed for two donors (one aged 18 to 30 and one aged 80 or older).

The CDR3 goes from the cysteine to the phenylalanine over 15 residues. The retained sequence is limited to the CDR3, 45 bases, with the frame set at the first base. CDR1 and CDR2, per the germline V gene, are LGHNA and YSLEER. From V the trimming removes 6 bases and from J it removes 2 bases, while the gene matches leave 5 bases of the junction unaccounted for. Library generation was performed with 5' RACE. These reads were obtained on an Illumina HiSeq 2500. A second PCR of about 7 to 12 cycles was run with a J-beta primer mix and a sample-barcoded 5' primer. A template-switch 5' adaptor carrying 12 random nucleotides introduced a unique molecular identifier onto each TCR beta cDNA molecule. At least 2.5 million CDR3-containing paired-end reads were obtained from each sample. The Mint cDNA synthesis kit, primed by a TRBC-specific oligonucleotide, was used to synthesize first-strand cDNA from all RNA. After uracil-DNA glycosylase treatment, a first 18-cycle PCR used universal primers M1SS and BC2_uni_R on all cDNA. In the authors' own workflow: Each sample was normalized by randomly selecting 1 million high-quality reads, each carrying a distinct molecular identifier. Reads with shared molecular identifiers were discarded instead of being binned into consensus sequences. MiTCR, run with a Q25 quality threshold and the strictest error-elimination algorithm, handled CDR3 identification, clonotype clustering and error correction. A nonparametric unseen species model using Euler transformation provided a lower-bound estimate of total TCR beta diversity. TCRdb cleaned the public reads at Q25 with fastp, built clones with MiXCR and kept in-frame beta chains. Rows are unified per CDR3 protein, each entry keeping the most common DNA and genes. V and J calls and clone size were set by TCRdb, not the authors. The sample table records 800,000 to 900,000 distinct CDR3 sequences; approximately 65% of these occur just once. Jointly, the top ten make up 25% to 35% of the sample.

Study-wide conclusions, independent of this receptor: Bulk unsorted PBMC profiling prevented conclusive comparison of naive and antigen-experienced compartments. Compared with the aged group, the long-lived group had more naive CD4+ T cells, fewer expanded clones and increased TCR diversity, a pattern suggesting age selection. The CMV infection status of donors was not known, potentially confounding age-related changes in expanded clonotypes. As age increased, observed TCR beta diversity per million T cells dropped in a roughly linear way, and a significant reduction was already evident by age 40. Observed TCR beta diversity correlated strongly with the percentage of naive T cells measured by flow cytometry. Total diversity estimates from one million sequenced T cells were considered lower bounds and underestimates.

A note on this clonotype: Which antigen it targets is not known. No per-base quality is available; no much larger clone lies one base away.

Systemically healthy Caucasian individuals from Russia, some 38 in total and aged roughly 6 to 90 years, were included as donors. Ten milliliters of peripheral blood were drawn from each donor into EDTA-treated Vacutainer tubes. Ficoll-Paque density-gradient centrifugation was used to isolate PBMCs, with at least 7 million per sample. Total RNA, at least 6 micrograms per sample, was extracted from PBMCs with Trizol reagent. The percentages of naive CD45RAhigh/CD27high T cells were determined by flow cytometry on a PBMC aliquot from every donor. The chain joins TRBV4-3 to TRBJ2-1; 9 of the junction bases match TRBD1. The receptor's source is a man under 40 in good health. Sequenced: blood. This receptor has the CDR3 CASSRDRDPYNEQFF. The DNA is TGCGCCAGCAGTCGGGACAGGGACCCCTACAATGAGCAGTTCTTC.